Here is one TCR beta chain with its context. Its antigen remains unidentified. Purity above 95% was achieved in all sorted populations. In germline, CDR1 is SGHTA, CDR2 FQGNSA. Trimming at V came to 6 bases and at J to 8 bases, leaving 11 bases not matched to a gene. This CDR3 comprises 15 residues. Sequencing targeted expressed TCRB transcripts, as all isolated RNA had been reverse transcribed. Regulatory, naive and central memory T cell samples averaged approximately 3.8 million reads. Assay used: immunoSEQ multiplex PCR; TCRdb lists only in-frame clones, some missing. The data show fewer than 900,000 clones, about 17% seen once. This sample was included in a study of beta chain features in type 1 diabetes. Findings and limits, study-wide: Junctions at VDJ sites from type 1 diabetes patients had fewer insertions and more deletions.

Source material: naive CD4+ T cells from blood. The receptor comes from a woman younger than 30 in good health. The gene calls are TRBV7-2 and TRBJ2-1, with 9 bases identical to TRBD1. The CDR3 sequence: CASSPGTGRVDEQFF. CDR3 DNA sequence: TGTGCCAGCAGTCCTGGGACAGGGAGAGTCGATGAGCAGTTCTTC.